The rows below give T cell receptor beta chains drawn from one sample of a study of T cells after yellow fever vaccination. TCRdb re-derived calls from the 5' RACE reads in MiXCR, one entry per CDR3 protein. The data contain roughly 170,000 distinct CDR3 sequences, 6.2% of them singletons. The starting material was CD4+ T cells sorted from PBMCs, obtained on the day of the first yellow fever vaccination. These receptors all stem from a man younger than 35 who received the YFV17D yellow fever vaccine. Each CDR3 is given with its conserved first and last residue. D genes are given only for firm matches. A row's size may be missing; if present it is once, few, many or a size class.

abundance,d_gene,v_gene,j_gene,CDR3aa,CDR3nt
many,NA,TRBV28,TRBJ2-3,CASSFTGYTDTQYF,TGTGCCAGCAGTTTCACAGGCTACACAGATACGCAGTATTTT
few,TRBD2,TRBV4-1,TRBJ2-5,CASSQAELAGGQETQYF,TGCGCCAGCAGCCAAGCCGAACTAGCGGGGGGGCAGGAGACCCAGTACTTC
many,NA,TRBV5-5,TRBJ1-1,CASSLVGAEPFF,TGTGCCAGCAGCTTGGTTGGGGCTGAACCTTTCTTT
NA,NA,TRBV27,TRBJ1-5,CASSPAGNQPQHF,TGTGCCAGCAGTCCCGCAGGCAATCAGCCCCAGCATTTT
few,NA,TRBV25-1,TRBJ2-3,CASRHRDPLLAQYF,TGTGCCAGTAGACACCGGGACCCACTCTTAGCGCAGTATTTT
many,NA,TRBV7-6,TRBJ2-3,CASSPDGTSTDTQYF,TGTGCCAGCAGCCCGGACGGCACTAGCACAGATACGCAGTATTTT
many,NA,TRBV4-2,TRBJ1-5,CASSQGNGAIGGNQPQHF,TGTGCCAGCAGCCAAGGAAATGGGGCTATTGGCGGCAATCAGCCCCAGCATTTT
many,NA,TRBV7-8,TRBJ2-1,CASSLSGYNEQFF,TGTGCCAGCAGCTTATCCGGTTACAATGAGCAGTTCTTC
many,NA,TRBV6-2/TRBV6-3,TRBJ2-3,CASSLPQGKADTQYF,TGTGCCAGCAGTCTACCACAGGGCAAGGCAGATACGCAGTATTTT
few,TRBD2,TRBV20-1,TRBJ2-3,CSAPPAGGSRTGTDTQYF,TGCAGTGCTCCTCCCGCGGGGGGGTCTCGTACGGGCACAGATACGCAGTATTTT
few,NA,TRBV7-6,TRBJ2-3,CASSFHEGKQTQYF,TGTGCCAGCAGCTTTCACGAGGGGAAGCAGACGCAGTATTTT
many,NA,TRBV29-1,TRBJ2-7,CSVVTQGGRSAYEQYF,TGCAGCGTTGTTACGCAGGGGGGCCGGAGCGCCTACGAGCAGTACTTC
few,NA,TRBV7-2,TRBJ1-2,CASSSGVAATYGYTF,TGTGCCAGCAGCTCTGGTGTGGCAGCGACTTATGGCTACACCTTC
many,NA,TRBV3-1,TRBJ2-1,CASSQEGYNEQFF,TGTGCCAGCAGCCAGGAGGGCTACAATGAGCAGTTCTTC
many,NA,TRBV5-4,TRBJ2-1,CASRLRVDNEQFF,TGTGCCAGCAGGCTCCGAGTCGACAATGAGCAGTTCTTC
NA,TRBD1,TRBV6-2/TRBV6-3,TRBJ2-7,CASSPEDRKRIIVYEQYF,TGTGCCAGCAGCCCGGAGGACAGGAAAAGGATAATAGTCTACGAGCAGTACTTC
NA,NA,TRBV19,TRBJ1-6,CASSEVFSPLHF,TGTGCCAGTAGTGAGGTCTTTTCACCCCTCCACTTT
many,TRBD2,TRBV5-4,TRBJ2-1,CASSPGSGGFGEQFF,TGTGCCAGCAGCCCTGGGAGCGGGGGCTTTGGTGAGCAGTTCTTC
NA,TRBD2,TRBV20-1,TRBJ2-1,CSARQGSSGDYNEQFF,TGCAGTGCTCGACAGGGTTCTAGCGGGGACTACAATGAGCAGTTCTTC
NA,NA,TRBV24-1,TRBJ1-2,CATSDGAAVGNYGYTF,TGTGCCACCAGTGATGGCGCAGCAGTAGGGAACTATGGCTACACCTTC
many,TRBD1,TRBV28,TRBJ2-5,CASRTDRGARETQYF,TGTGCCAGCAGAACTGACAGGGGGGCGAGGGAGACCCAGTACTTC
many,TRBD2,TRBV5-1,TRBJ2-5,CASSLTTSGKETQYF,TGCGCCAGCAGCTTGACTACTAGCGGGAAAGAGACCCAGTACTTC
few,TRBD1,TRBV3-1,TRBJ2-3,CASSQSGQGADTQYF,TGTGCCAGCAGCCAATCGGGACAGGGGGCAGATACGCAGTATTTT
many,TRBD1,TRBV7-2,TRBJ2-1,CASSLGTGMYNEQFF,TGTGCCAGCAGCTTAGGGACAGGGATGTACAATGAGCAGTTCTTC
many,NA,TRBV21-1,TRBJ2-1,CASRGRGANEQFF,TGTGCCAGCAGAGGCAGGGGAGCCAATGAGCAGTTCTTC
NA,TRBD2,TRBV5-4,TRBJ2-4,CASSDGLAGKNIQYF,TGTGCCAGCAGCGATGGACTAGCGGGGAAAAACATTCAGTACTTC
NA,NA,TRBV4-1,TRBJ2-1,CASSQPGRLYNEQFF,TGCGCCAGCAGCCAGCCGGGACGGCTTTACAATGAGCAGTTCTTC
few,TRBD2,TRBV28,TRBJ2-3,CASTLAGGATDTQYF,TGTGCCAGCACGCTGGCGGGAGGGGCCACAGATACGCAGTATTTT
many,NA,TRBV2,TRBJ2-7,CASSFRGHSYEQYF,TGTGCCAGCTCGTTCAGGGGCCACTCCTACGAGCAGTACTTC
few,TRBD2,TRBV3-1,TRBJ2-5,CASSRSGVRGETQYF,TGTGCCAGCAGCCGTAGCGGGGTTCGGGGAGAGACCCAGTACTTC
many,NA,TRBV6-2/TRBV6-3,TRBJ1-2,CASRLGRGGYGYTF,TGTGCCAGCAGGCTCGGTAGAGGCGGCTATGGCTACACCTTC
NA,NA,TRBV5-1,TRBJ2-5,CASSTGRQGTQYF,TGCGCCAGCAGCACGGGACGTCAGGGGACCCAGTACTTC
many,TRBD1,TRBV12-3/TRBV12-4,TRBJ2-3,CASSLFGTGADTQYF,TGTGCCAGCAGTTTATTTGGGACAGGGGCAGATACGCAGTATTTT
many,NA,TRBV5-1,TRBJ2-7,CASSLVGVGEQYF,TGCGCCAGCAGCTTGGTGGGCGTGGGGGAGCAGTACTTC
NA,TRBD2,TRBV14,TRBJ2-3,CASSQDLPSGGKDTQYF,TGTGCCAGCAGCCAAGATTTGCCTAGCGGGGGGAAAGATACGCAGTATTTT
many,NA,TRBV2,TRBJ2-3,CASSRRDHTQYF,TGTGCCAGCAGCCGTAGGGACCATACGCAGTATTTT
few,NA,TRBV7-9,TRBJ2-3,CASSLALGGPSTDTQYF,TGTGCCAGCAGCTTAGCGCTCGGGGGGCCTAGCACAGATACGCAGTATTTT
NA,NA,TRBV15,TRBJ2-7,CATSRDGTYEQYF,TGTGCCACAAGCCGGGACGGAACCTACGAGCAGTACTTC
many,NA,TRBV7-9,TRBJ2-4,CASSTGTSIQNIQYF,TGTGCCAGCAGTACCGGGACAAGCATCCAAAACATTCAGTACTTC
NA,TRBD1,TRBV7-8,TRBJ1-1,CASSRQGARDTEAFF,TGTGCCAGCAGCCGTCAGGGGGCACGGGACACTGAAGCTTTCTTT
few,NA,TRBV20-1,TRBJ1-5,CSAKRPPATNYSNQPQHF,TGCAGTGCGAAAAGACCTCCAGCGACTAACTATAGCAATCAGCCCCAGCATTTT
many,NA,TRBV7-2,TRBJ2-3,CASSLVTSTDTQYF,TGTGCCAGCAGCTTAGTTACTAGCACAGATACGCAGTATTTT